This T cell receptor beta chain emerged from a study of cytomegalovirus exposure and HLA in healthy donors. Turning to the study itself: Falling in the Caucasian-associated ancestry cluster were 80% to 85% of about 400 genotyped donors.

Study-level results: Among TCR sequences, most were rare, though some public TCRs appeared in many donors.

As for this clone: Its antigen is not known.

PCR primers comprised 60 Vbeta and 13 Jbeta primers. Profiling relied on immunoSEQ multiplex PCR, and the TCRdb table lists in-frame clones only, not all of them. The sample holds 100,000 or so clones, about 13% seen once. Between the trimmed V and J ends, which lost 1 base and 4 bases, there was a span of 11 bases. The CDR3 has 15 residues. Germline V gene lookup returns CDR1 SGHTA and CDR2 FQGNSA. What was sequenced was PBMCs. This chain links TRBV7-2 with TRBJ1-3; no clear D gene. This TCR was recovered from a man aged 35-49 years in good health and CMV-seropositive. The CDR3 sequence is CASSLVVGGGNTIYF. Written as DNA, the CDR3 is TGTGCCAGCAGCTTAGTCGTGGGAGGGGGAAACACCATATATTTT.